This T cell receptor (beta chain) was captured by sequencing in a study of type 1 regulatory T cells. Study background: T-allo10 is an in vitro-generated, Tr1-enriched CD4 T cell product specific for alloantigen. Study-wide results and limits: Tr1 cells had a more restricted TCR repertoire than non-Tr1 cells.

A remark on this clonotype: The target antigen is unknown.

Germline values: CDR1 KGHSH, CDR2 LQKENI. The ends were cut back, 1 base at V and 8 bases at J, with 11 bases in the middle. The CDR3 sequence is 14 residues long. TCRdb reprocessed the reads with MiXCR, giving one entry per CDR3 protein. The table shows about 62,000 distinct CDR3 sequences, with approximately 60% occurring only once. The chain recombines TRBV18 with TRBJ1-4, with a weak D call TRBD1 (6 bases). The receptor comes from a human donor in good health. Sequenced: cultured non-Tr1 T cells, either the whole culture or a sorted T cell fraction (not recorded which). CDR3 amino acids: CASSPQQGGEKLFF. CDR3 coding DNA: TGTGCCAGCTCACCACAACAGGGCGGAGAAAAACTGTTTTTT.